This is a list of T cell receptor beta chains from one sample in a study of T cells of healthy individuals. TCRdb used MiXCR to reprocess the 5' RACE reads, holding one entry per CDR3 protein. The data hold around 80,000 distinct CDR3 sequences, with 5% observed a single time. The source is a female donor in good health. Each CDR3 is given with its conserved first and last residue. A D gene is named only where the DNA matches it firmly. Only part of the rows carry a size: once, few, many, or a class if the clone is expanded.

D,size,V,J,DNA,CDR3
TRBD2,NA,TRBV20-1,TRBJ2-3,TGCAGTGCTAGAGATGGGGCTAGCGGGAGGAGTTTGGAAGATACGCAGTATTTT,CSARDGASGRSLEDTQYF
NA,many,TRBV10-3,TRBJ2-7,TGTGCCATCAGTGAGCTAGCATCGTTGAACGAGCAGTACTTC,CAISELASLNEQYF
TRBD2,many,TRBV7-9,TRBJ2-3,TGTGCCAGCAGCCCCTTAGCGGGTACAGATACGCAGTATTTT,CASSPLAGTDTQYF
NA,many,TRBV7-2,TRBJ2-2,TGTGCCAGCAGCTTAGCTAGCAGGCAAATTGGGGAGCTGTTTTTT,CASSLASRQIGELFF
TRBD1,many,TRBV4-1,TRBJ1-2,TGCGCCAGCAGCATTACAGGGGGCGACTATGGCTACACCTTC,CASSITGGDYGYTF
NA,many,TRBV11-2,TRBJ2-7,TGTGCCAGCAGCTTATACAATGAATCCGAGCAGTACTTC,CASSLYNESEQYF
NA,few,TRBV24-1,TRBJ2-3,TGTGCCACCAGTGACGCGTACGCAGATACGCAGTATTTT,CATSDAYADTQYF
NA,NA,TRBV12-3/TRBV12-4,TRBJ1-1,TGTGTCAGCAGCCGGGGGCTGAACACTGAAGCTTTCTTT,CVSSRGLNTEAFF
NA,few,TRBV6-5,TRBJ2-7,TGTGCCAGCAGTCTAATGATTGGGCCCGCCTACGAGCAGTACTTC,CASSLMIGPAYEQYF
TRBD2,NA,TRBV12-3/TRBV12-4,TRBJ2-7,TGTGCCAGCAGCCCTCTGACTAGCGGGAGGAGAGAGCAGTACTTC,CASSPLTSGRREQYF
NA,many,TRBV28,TRBJ2-7,TGTGCCAGCAGTCCCGTAGGGGCGGGCTCCTACGAGCAGTACTTC,CASSPVGAGSYEQYF
TRBD2,NA,TRBV5-4,TRBJ2-5,TGTGCCAGCAGCTTGTCTAGCGGGAGCACGGAGACCCAGTACTTC,CASSLSSGSTETQYF
NA,NA,TRBV6-5,TRBJ2-1,TGTGCCAGCAGTTCCAATTTAATAGCGGATGGGGACAATGAGCAGTTCTTC,CASSSNLIADGDNEQFF
NA,few,TRBV27,TRBJ2-7,TGTGCCAGCAGTCCTGCCTCCTACGAGCAGTACTTC,CASSPASYEQYF
NA,NA,TRBV4-3,TRBJ1-3,TGCGCCAGCAGCCAAGAAGGGAGAAACACCATATATTTT,CASSQEGRNTIYF
NA,many,TRBV4-3,TRBJ2-3,TGCGCCAGCAGCCAAGAAACAGGAACAGATACGCAGTATTTT,CASSQETGTDTQYF
NA,many,TRBV4-2,TRBJ2-7,TGTGCCAGCAGCGTAGACAGGGAGGCAGGCGAGCAGTACTTC,CASSVDREAGEQYF
TRBD1,NA,TRBV19,TRBJ1-5,TGTGCCAGTAGTATCCAGGGGACAGGCAATCAGCCCCAGCATTTT,CASSIQGTGNQPQHF
NA,many,TRBV18,TRBJ1-1,TGTGCCAGCTCACCAGAGGGGTTGAACACTGAAGCTTTCTTT,CASSPEGLNTEAFF
NA,NA,TRBV3-1,TRBJ2-1,TGTGCCAGCAGCCCCCTCTGGCCCCCTAATGAGCAGTTCTTC,CASSPLWPPNEQFF
TRBD1,many,TRBV7-9,TRBJ2-7,TGTGCCAGCAGCTTAGCTCAGGGGGCCAACGAGCAGTACTTC,CASSLAQGANEQYF
TRBD2,few,TRBV7-6,TRBJ2-2,TGTGCCAGCACCCCCGGGAGGGCCTCAGCCACCGGGGAGCTGTTTTTT,CASTPGRASATGELFF
TRBD1,NA,TRBV6-2/TRBV6-3,TRBJ2-7,TGTGCCAGCAGTTACACGGGGACAGGGGGCTACGAGCAGTACTTC,CASSYTGTGGYEQYF
TRBD2,NA,TRBV13,TRBJ2-1,TGTACCAGCAGTCCTAGCGGGAACTACAATGAGCAGTTCTTC,CTSSPSGNYNEQFF
NA,many,TRBV18,TRBJ1-1,TGTGCCAGCTCACCGTCTACAGGGCAAGGTTGGGAGAACACTGAAGCTTTCTTT,CASSPSTGQGWENTEAFF
NA,many,TRBV28,TRBJ1-2,TGTGCCAGCAGTCGCGGCGGGGCCGATAACTATGGCTACACCTTC,CASSRGGADNYGYTF
NA,NA,TRBV30,TRBJ2-7,TGTGCCTGGAGTGGGTCCTACTACGAGCAGTACTTC,CAWSGSYYEQYF